This TCR beta chain was captured by sequencing in a study of identical twins (dated by TCRdb to about 2016). About the full investigation: To test whether fetal clonotypes persist, the study used deep sequencing on TCR alpha and beta repertoires from monozygotic twins, unrelated adults of various ages, and cord blood. To rule out contamination, replicate twin experiments were performed at different times with different library preparation protocols.

Only a few counts were recorded for this clonotype. There is no known antigen for this receptor. No qualities accompany the bases; no much larger clone lies one base away. Library preparation used 5' RACE. The reads were generated on an Illumina HiSeq 2000. Template switching added a universal primer binding site, and the final cDNA carried a unique molecular identifier that allowed TCR cDNA molecules to be counted accurately. Specific primers in the conserved constant-segment region were used to synthesize first-strand cDNA for TCR alpha and beta chains. To control for contamination, each cDNA library was double barcoded with a SMART-Mk sample barcode plus Illumina barcodes. Two successive PCR steps introduced TruSeq adapter sequences along with Illumina sample barcodes. Sequencing of the TCR alpha and beta cDNA libraries was done on the Illumina HiSeq platform using custom primers. The authors' pipeline ran thus. Raw reads were processed with MiGEC to extract unique molecular identifiers, and MiXCR was used to determine CDR3 positions. Recombination models were inferred per individual with the repgenHMM and IGoR tools using an EM algorithm. The tcR package in R was used for shared clonotype analysis, with sharing normalized by the product of cloneset sizes. Out-of-frame nonproductive sequences were analyzed to study raw recombination free of thymic and clonal selection effects. TCRdb's own reprocessing of the public reads used fastp at Q25 and MiXCR and kept productive beta chains. A single entry per CDR3 protein holds the most common genes and DNA from its merged rows. The V and J calls follow TCRdb's processing rather than the paper's. The sample yields around 470,000 distinct CDR3 sequences; more than 13% were counted once. 0.52% of the sample rests with the top ten.

Looking up the germline V gene yields CDR1 KGHSH and CDR2 LQKENI. The junction carries 6 bases between V and J, which are trimmed by 0 bases and 6 bases respectively. Reading from cysteine to phenylalanine, the CDR3 counts 13 amino acids. The entry retains the CDR3 DNA only, 39 bases that are in frame from base 1. Every donor in the study was a healthy Caucasian. The twin cohort comprised three pairs of female monozygotic twins, all aged about 18 to 30 years. Positive isolation kits from Invitrogen were used to isolate CD4+ and CD8+ T cell populations. General conclusions and limits of the study: Invariant T cells such as MAIT and iNKT could partly confound zero-insertion analyses, although diverse VJ usage argued against such confounding for most clonotypes. Compared with coincidental sharing between unrelated individuals, out-of-frame TCR alpha sequences shared between twins showed an excess of sequences with low generation probability. Fewer insertions were carried by abundant cord blood beta clonotypes; a weaker similar trend was observed in young adult naive repertoires, while no such trend was observed in memory repertoires. A weaker excess of twin sharing was found in beta out-of-frame sequences because the signal-to-noise ratio was lowered by fewer shared sequences. Because the same donors could not be followed over many years, the conclusions relied on cross-sectional statistical analysis. In monozygotic twins, out-of-frame TCR alpha sharing was systematically underestimated by recombination models, although the models agreed with sharing between unrelated individuals.

The data also belong to a second study, concerning yellow fever vaccine responses in identical twins. From the second report: According to the authors, in identical twins the way T cells responded to vaccination appeared partly convergent and partly personalized. In identical twins, the study followed T cell clones that responded to the vaccine with precision.

The sequence joins TRBV18 to TRBJ2-1; TRBD1 is a possible D gene, resting on 5 matching bases. The sequenced sample consisted of CD4+ T cells sorted from blood. This sequence originates from a woman younger than 30 in good health. The DNA reads TGTGCCAGCTCACCACCGACAGCCAATGAGCAGTTCTTC. Translation gives CASSPPTANEQFF.